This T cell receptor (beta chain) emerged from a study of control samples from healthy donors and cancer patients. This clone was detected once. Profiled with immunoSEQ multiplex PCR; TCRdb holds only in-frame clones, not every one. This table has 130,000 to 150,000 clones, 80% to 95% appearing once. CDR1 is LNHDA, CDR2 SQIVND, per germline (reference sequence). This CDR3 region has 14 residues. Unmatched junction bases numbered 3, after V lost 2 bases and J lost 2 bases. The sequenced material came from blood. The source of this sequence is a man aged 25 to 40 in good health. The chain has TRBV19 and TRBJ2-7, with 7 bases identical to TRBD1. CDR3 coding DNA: TGTGCCAGTAGTATACCCGGGACAGCCTACGAGCAGTACTTC. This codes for CASSIPGTAYEQYF.